The 3 T cell receptor beta chains in this list originate from one sample, sequenced in a study of identical twins. TCRdb reanalysed the 5' RACE reads using MiXCR and keeps one entry per CDR3 protein. The sample lists roughly 290,000 distinct CDR3 sequences; 8% to 9.5% were seen once. The same sample was also studied in work on yellow fever vaccine responses in identical twins.

Sequencing was carried out using CD8+ T cells sorted from blood. The receptors were gathered from a woman aged 18-30 years in good health.

This clonotype was seen only a few times. The CDR3 loop is CASSLAQSGTTSGEQYF. The CDR3 nucleotides are TGTGCCAGCAGCTTAGCACAGTCGGGAACCACTAGTGGCGAGCAGTACTTC. The rearrangement links TRBV7-9 to TRBJ2-7, with a possible D match to TRBD2 (5 bases). Trimming shortened V by 0 bases and J by 6 bases, and 21 bases separated the two germline ends. The CDR3 length is 17 residues. From germline, CDR1 is SEHNR and CDR2 FQNEAQ (reference sequence).

This clonotype was seen many times. The CDR3 DNA follows: TGCAGCGTGGGCGTGGGGGAGCAGTTCTTC. Encoded protein: CSVGVGEQFF. The chain links TRBV29-1 to TRBJ2-1; D gene uncertain. V was shortened by 6 bases and J by 10 bases, with 10 bases between the two germline ends. This CDR3 has 10 residues. Germline lookup yields CDR1 SQVTM and CDR2 ANQGSEA.

Only a few counts were recorded for this clonotype. The chain couples TRBV5-1 to TRBJ2-7; 8 bases map to TRBD1. The CDR3 length is 13 residues. Germline CDR1 reads SGHRS; CDR2 reads YFSETQ. The CDR3 loop is CASRTGGSYEQYF. The CDR3 nucleotides are TGCGCTAGTCGAACAGGGGGCTCCTACGAGCAGTACTTC.